Listed below are T cell receptor beta chains from one sample, sequenced in a study of post-analysis software for immune sequencing data. TCRdb reprocessed the PCR reads via MiXCR and lists one record per CDR3 protein. The sample includes approximately 730,000 distinct CDR3 sequences, roughly 30% of them seen just once. The sequenced material came from blood. The source of these receptors is a girl aged 5 to 17 with multiple sclerosis. CDR3s include the opening cysteine and the closing phenylalanine or tryptophan. Clone size is given for some rows only: seen once, a few or many times, or a class if the clone is expanded.

V	J	length	size	CDR3
TRBV27	-	11	-	CASIFFYEQYF
TRBV11-2	TRBJ2-5	14	-	CASSLGSRRETQYF
TRBV3-1	TRBJ2-3	12	-	CASSQRVDAQYF
TRBV4-3	TRBJ2-7	14	-	CASSQDRAGPEQYF
TRBV25-1	TRBJ2-5	15	-	CASIHGQGGQETQYF
TRBV29-1	TRBJ2-3	13	few	CSVEHGYADTQYF
TRBV7-2	TRBJ2-2	13	once	CASSEQGTGELFF
TRBV3-1	TRBJ2-5	15	-	CASRRVGGGMETQYF
TRBV7-2	TRBJ2-5	16	few	CASSLALRGGTETQYF
TRBV27	TRBJ2-7	14	few	CASSRTGPGNEQYF
TRBV6-5	TRBJ1-6	14	few	CVSRRTGNNSPLHF
TRBV2	TRBJ1-4	13	-	CAGSTETNEKLFF
TRBV12-3/TRBV12-4	TRBJ2-1	12	-	CASTPPGNEQFF
TRBV7-9	TRBJ2-5	18	few	CASSSRTSGKALLETQYF
TRBV9	TRBJ2-3	14	many	CASSATGPWNTQYF
TRBV6-2/TRBV6-3	TRBJ2-1	13	few	CASRGSSDNEQFF
TRBV29-1	TRBJ1-2	12	few	CSVEGQGRGYTF
TRBV6-6	TRBJ1-2	14	few	CASSYLQGSYGYTF
TRBV10-3	TRBJ2-1	12	-	CAISGGASEQFF
TRBV7-8	TRBJ2-3	16	-	CASSLVGSGSEDTQYF
TRBV7-9	TRBJ2-7	16	-	CASSPGQGAGSYEQYF
TRBV9	TRBJ2-5	16	few	CASSDGRGHARETQYF
TRBV28	TRBJ2-3	15	-	CASIKRVYPGDTQYF
TRBV6-6	TRBJ1-2	15	many	CASSYAAGERNGYTF
TRBV4-3	-	16	-	CASSRDLAGAGETQYF